This T cell receptor beta chain was retrieved from a study of graft-versus-host responses after intestinal transplantation. About the research overall: Following induction with anti-thymocyte globulin, all recipients were given tacrolimus and steroids for three to four years. Broader study findings: Some GvH clones appeared in ileal mucosa or blood before recipient bone marrow.

Of note for this clone: Its antigen is undetermined.

Only in-frame clones appear in the TCRdb table, and some are missing; sequencing was by immunoSEQ multiplex PCR. The top ten hold 20% to 25% of the sample, which has approximately 12,000 clones, more than 85% seen once. Germline loops: CDR1 SGHRS, CDR2 YFSETQ. The CDR3 runs 14 residues. With 0 bases removed from V and 5 bases from J, the gap between germline ends came to 12 bases. This sequence joins TRBV5-1 and TRBJ2-7; a possible D gene is TRBD2 (6 bases). The receptor's source is a human patient who received an intestinal transplant, so some T cells may come from the graft donor. Sequenced here: PBMCs, sampled roughly 110 days after intestinal transplant. The DNA of the CDR3 is TGCGCCAGCAGCTTGGGACTAGGCCAGGACGAGCAGTACTTC. It specifies CASSLGLGQDEQYF.